These 2 T cell receptor beta chains were all obtained from the same sample, sequenced in a study of identical twins. TCRdb re-called the 5' RACE reads with MiXCR, one entry per CDR3 protein. The table shows fewer than 450,000 distinct CDR3 sequences, with roughly 9% occurring only once. Sequenced input: naive T cells sorted from blood. Receptors were obtained from a woman aged 50 to 60 in good health.

This clonotype was seen more than once but under ten times. The V and J genes are TRBV28 and TRBJ1-2, with unresolved D. This CDR3 comprises 14 residues. The V gene's germline CDR1 is MDHEN and CDR2 SYDVKM. Trimming stripped 5 bases from V and 4 bases from J, with 14 bases between. The CDR3 region has the DNA TGTGCCAGCAGTCTCCCGTCGACTTCCTATGGCTACACCTTC. This translates into CASSLPSTSYGYTF.

This clonotype has a count of ten or more. The chain links TRBV29-1 to TRBJ1-1; 7 positions agree with TRBD1. This CDR3 has 11 amino acids. The germline gives CDR1 SQVTM, CDR2 ANQGSEA. Trimming at V came to 7 bases and at J to 7 bases, leaving 6 bases not matched to a gene. In nucleotides, the CDR3 is TGCAGCGCCGCGGGACAGATTGAAGCTTTCTTT. The encoded protein is CSAAGQIEAFF. Full variable domain (outside the CDR3, taken from reference TRBV29-1 and TRBJ1-1): SAVISQKPSRDICQRGTSLTIQCQVDSQVTMMFWYRQQPGQSLTLIATANQGSEATYESGFVIDKFPISRPNLTFSTLTVSNMSPEDSSIYLCSAAGQIEAFFGQGTRLTVV.